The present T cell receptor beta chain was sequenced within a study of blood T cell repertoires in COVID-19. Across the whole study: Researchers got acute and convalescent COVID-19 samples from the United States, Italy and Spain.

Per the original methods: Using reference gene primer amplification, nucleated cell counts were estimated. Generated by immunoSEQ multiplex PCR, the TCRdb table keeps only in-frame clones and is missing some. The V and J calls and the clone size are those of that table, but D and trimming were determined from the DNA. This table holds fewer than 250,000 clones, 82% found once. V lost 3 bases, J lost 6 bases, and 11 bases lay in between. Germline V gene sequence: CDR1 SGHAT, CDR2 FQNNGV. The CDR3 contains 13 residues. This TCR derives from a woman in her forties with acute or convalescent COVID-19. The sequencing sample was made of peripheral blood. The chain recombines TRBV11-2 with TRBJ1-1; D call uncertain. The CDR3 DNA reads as TGTGCCAGCAGCTTTCCGGAGGTCGCTGAAGCTTTCTTT. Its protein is CASSFPEVAEAFF.